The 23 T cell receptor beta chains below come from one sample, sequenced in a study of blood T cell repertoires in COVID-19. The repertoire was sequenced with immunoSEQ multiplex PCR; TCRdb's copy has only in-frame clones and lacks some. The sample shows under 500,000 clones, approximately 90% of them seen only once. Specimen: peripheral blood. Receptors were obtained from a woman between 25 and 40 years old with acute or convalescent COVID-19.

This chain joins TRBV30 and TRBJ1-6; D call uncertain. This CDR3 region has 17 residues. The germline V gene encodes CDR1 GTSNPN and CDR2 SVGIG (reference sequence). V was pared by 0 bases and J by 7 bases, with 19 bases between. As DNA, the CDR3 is TGTGCCTGGAGTGTACAGCTTAGAACCGGTCCGAATTCACCCCTCCACTTT. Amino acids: CAWSVQLRTGPNSPLHF.

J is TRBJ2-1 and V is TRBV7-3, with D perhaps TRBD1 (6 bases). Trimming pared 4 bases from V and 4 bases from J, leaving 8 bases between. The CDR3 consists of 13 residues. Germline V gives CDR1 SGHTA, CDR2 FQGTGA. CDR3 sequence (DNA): TGTGCCAGCAGCTCCACAGGGTACAATGAGCAGTTCTTC. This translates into CASSSTGYNEQFF. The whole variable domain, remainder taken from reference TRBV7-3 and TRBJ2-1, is GAGVSQTPSNKVTEKGKYVELRCDPISGHTALYWYRQSLGQGPEFLIYFQGTGAADDSGLPNDRFFAVRPEGSVSTLKIQRTERGDSAVYLCASSSTGYNEQFFGPGTRLTVL.

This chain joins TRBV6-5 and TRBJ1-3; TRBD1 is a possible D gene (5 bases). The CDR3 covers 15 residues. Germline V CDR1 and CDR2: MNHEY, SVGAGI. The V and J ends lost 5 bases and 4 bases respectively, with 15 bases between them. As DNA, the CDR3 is TGTGCCAGCAGTCCCTCTGGGGCGGTAGGAAACACCATATATTTT. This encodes CASSPSGAVGNTIYF.

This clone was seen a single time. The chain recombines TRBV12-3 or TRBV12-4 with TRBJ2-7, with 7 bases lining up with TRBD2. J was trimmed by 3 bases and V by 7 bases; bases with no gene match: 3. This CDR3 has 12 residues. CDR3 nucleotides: TGTGCCAGCAAACCGGGAGGCTACGAGCAGTACTTC. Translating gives CASKPGGYEQYF.

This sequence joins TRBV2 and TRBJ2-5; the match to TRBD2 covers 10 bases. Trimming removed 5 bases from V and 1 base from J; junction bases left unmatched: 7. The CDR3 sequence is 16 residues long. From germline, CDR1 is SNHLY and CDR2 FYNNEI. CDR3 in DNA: TGTGCCAGCAGTCCAGCGGGGGGGCCTTTCCAAGAGACCCAGTACTTC. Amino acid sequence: CASSPAGGPFQETQYF.

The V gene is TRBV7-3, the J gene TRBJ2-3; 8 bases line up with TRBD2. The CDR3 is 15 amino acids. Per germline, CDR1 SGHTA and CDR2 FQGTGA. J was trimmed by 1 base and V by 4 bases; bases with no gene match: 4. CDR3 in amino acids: CASSSISGGTDTQYF. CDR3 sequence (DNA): TGTGCCAGCAGCTCGATTAGCGGGGGCACAGATACGCAGTATTTT.

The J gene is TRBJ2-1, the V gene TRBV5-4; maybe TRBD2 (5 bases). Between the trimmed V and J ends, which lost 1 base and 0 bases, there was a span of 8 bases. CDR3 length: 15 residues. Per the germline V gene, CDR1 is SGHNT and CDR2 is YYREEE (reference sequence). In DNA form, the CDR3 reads TGTGCCAGCAGCTTGACGGGGAGCTCCTACAATGAGCAGTTCTTC. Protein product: CASSLTGSSYNEQFF.

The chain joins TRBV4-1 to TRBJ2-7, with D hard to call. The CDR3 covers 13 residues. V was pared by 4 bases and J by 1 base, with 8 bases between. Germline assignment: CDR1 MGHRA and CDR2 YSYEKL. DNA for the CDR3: TGCGCCAGCAGCCGTCTCGTTTCCTACGAGCAGTACTTC. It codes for CASSRLVSYEQYF.

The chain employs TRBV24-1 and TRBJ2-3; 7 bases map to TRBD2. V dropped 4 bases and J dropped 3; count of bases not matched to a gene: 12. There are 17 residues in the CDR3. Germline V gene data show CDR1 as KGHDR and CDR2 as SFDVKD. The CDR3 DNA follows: TGTGCCACCAGTGACCCGGGGATAGGGAGGGGAACAGATACGCAGTATTTT. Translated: CATSDPGIGRGTDTQYF.

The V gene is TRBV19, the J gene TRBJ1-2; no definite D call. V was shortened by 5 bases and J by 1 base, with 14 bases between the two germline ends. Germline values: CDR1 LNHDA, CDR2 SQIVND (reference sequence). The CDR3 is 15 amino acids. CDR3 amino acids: CASSPGSGSNYGYTF. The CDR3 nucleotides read TGTGCCAGTAGTCCCGGGAGCGGCAGTAACTATGGCTACACCTTC.

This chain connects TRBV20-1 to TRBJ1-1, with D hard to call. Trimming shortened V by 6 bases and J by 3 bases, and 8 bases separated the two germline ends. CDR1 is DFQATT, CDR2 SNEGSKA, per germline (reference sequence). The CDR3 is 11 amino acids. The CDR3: CSAADYTEAFF. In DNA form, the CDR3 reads TGCAGTGCAGCGGACTACACTGAAGCTTTCTTT.

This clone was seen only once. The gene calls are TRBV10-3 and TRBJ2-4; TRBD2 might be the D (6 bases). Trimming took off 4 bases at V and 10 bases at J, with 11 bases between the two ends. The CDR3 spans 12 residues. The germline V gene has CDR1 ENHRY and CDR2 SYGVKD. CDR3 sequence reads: CAISGEEHIQYF. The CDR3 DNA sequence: TGTGCCATCAGTGGGGAGGAGCATATTCAGTACTTC.

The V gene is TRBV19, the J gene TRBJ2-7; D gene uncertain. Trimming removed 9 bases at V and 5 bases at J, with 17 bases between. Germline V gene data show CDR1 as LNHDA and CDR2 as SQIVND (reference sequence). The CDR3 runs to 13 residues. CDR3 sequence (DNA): TGTGCCAGCTCCACTACTGGTGTCCACGAGCAGTACTTC. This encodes CASSTTGVHEQYF.

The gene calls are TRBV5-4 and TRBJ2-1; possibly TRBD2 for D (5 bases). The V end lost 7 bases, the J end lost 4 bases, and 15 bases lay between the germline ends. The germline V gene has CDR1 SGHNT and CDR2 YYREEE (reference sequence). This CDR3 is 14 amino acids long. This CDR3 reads CASRGQAAYNEQFF. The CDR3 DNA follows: TGTGCCAGCCGCGGGCAGGCGGCGTACAATGAGCAGTTCTTC.

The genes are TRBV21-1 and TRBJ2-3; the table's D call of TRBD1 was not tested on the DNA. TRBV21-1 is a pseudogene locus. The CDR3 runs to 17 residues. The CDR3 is CASTRQQGWGRTDTQYF. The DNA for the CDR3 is TGTGCCAGCACCAGGCAACAGGGATGGGGCCGCACAGATACGCAGTATTTT.

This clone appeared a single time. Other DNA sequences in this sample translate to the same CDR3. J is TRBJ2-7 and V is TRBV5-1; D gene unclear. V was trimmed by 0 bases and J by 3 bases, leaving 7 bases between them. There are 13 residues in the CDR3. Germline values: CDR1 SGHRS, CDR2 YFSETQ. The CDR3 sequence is CASSLGPGYEQYF. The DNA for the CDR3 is TGCGCCAGCAGCTTGGGTCCAGGCTACGAGCAGTACTTC.

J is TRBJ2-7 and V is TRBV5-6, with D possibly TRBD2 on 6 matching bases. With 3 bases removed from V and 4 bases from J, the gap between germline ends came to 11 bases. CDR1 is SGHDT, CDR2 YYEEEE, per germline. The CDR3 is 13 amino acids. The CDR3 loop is CASSSGVRYEQYF. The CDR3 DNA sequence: TGTGCCAGCAGCTCGGGGGTTCGGTACGAGCAGTACTTC.

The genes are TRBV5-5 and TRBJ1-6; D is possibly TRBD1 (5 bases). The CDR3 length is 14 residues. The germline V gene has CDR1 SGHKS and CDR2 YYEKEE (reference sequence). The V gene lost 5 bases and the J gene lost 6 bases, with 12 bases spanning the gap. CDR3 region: CASSWTGGNSPLHF. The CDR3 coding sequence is TGTGCCAGCAGTTGGACGGGGGGTAATTCACCCCTCCACTTT.

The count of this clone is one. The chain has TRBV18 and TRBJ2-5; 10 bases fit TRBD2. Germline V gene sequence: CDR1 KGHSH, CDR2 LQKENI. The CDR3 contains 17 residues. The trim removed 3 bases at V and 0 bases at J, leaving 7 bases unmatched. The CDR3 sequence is CASSPSLGLADQETQYF. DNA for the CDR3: TGTGCCAGCTCACCTTCCCTTGGACTAGCGGACCAAGAGACCCAGTACTTC.

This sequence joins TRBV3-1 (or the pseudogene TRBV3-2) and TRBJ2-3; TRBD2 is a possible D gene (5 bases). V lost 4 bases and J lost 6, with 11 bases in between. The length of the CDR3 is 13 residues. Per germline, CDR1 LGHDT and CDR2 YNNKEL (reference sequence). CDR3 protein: CASSPRTRDTQYF. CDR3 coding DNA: TGTGCCAGCAGCCCCCGGACTCGTGATACGCAGTATTTT.

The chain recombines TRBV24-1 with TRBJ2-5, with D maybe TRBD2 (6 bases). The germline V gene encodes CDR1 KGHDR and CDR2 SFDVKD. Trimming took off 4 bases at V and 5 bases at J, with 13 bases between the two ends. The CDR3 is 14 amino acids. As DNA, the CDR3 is TGTGCCACCAGTGAAGCACAGGCGGGGGAGACCCAGTACTTC. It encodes CATSEAQAGETQYF.

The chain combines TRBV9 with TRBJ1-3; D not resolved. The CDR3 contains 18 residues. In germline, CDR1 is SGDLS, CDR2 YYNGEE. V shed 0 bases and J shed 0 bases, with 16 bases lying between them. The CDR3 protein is CASSVAPIDFYSGNTIYF. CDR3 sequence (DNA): TGTGCCAGCAGCGTAGCTCCCATCGACTTTTACTCTGGAAACACCATATATTTT.

CDR3: CASSHRGYEQYF. CDR3 bases: TGTGCCAGCAGCCACCGGGGCTACGAGCAGTACTTC. This chain uses TRBV11-2 with TRBJ2-7, with D perhaps TRBD2 (5 bases). The germline V gene has CDR1 SGHAT and CDR2 FQNNGV. The CDR3 extends over 12 amino acids. V gave up 5 bases and J gave up 3 bases, with 8 bases separating them. Full variable domain (outside the CDR3, taken from reference TRBV11-2 and TRBJ2-7): EAGVAQSPRYKIIEKRQSVAFWCNPISGHATLYWYQQILGQGPKLLIQFQNNGVVDDSQLPKDRFSAERLKGVDSTLKIQPAKLEDSAVYLCASSHRGYEQYFGPGTRLTVT.